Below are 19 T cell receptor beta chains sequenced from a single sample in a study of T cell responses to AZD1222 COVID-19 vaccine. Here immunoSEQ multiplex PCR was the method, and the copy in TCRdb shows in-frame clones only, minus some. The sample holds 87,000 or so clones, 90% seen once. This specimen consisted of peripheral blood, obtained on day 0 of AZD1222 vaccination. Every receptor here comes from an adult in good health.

CDR3 sequence reads: CASSIPGDRTDTQYF. The CDR3 DNA follows: TGTGCCAGCAGCATACCGGGGGATCGCACAGATACGCAGTATTTT. V gene TRBV7-6 combines with J gene TRBJ2-3; TRBD2 might be the D (6 bases). Germline loops: CDR1 SGHVS, CDR2 FNYEAQ. V shed 5 bases and J shed 1 base, with 13 bases lying between them. CDR3 length: 15 amino acids.

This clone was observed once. CDR3 nucleotide sequence: TGTGCCAGCAGCATCCGACAGAGCGAACTAGCCAAAAACATTCAGTACTTC. Translation: CASSIRQSELAKNIQYF. This chain links TRBV5-8 with TRBJ2-4; weak D call: TRBD1 (5 bases). The germline V gene has CDR1 SGHTS and CDR2 YDEGEE. The CDR3 covers 17 residues. Trimming took off 4 bases at V and 0 bases at J, with 17 bases between the two ends.

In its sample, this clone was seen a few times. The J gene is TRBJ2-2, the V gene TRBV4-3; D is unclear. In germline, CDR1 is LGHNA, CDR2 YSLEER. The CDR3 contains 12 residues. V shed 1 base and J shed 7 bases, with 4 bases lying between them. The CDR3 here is CASSQGRGELFF. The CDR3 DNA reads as TGCGCCAGCAGCCAAGGCCGCGGGGAGCTGTTTTTT.

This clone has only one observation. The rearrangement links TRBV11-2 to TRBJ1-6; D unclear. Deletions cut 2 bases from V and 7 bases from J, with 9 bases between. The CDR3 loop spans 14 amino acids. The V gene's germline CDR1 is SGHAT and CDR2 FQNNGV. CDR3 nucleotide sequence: TGTGCCAGCAGCTTATCCACGCGGAATTCACCCCTCCACTTT. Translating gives CASSLSTRNSPLHF.

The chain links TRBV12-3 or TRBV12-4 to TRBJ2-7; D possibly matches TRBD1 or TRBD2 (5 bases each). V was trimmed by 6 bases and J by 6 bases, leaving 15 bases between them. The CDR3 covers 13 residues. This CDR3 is CASSKGTVSEQYF. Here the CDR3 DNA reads TGTGCCAGCAGCAAGGGGACCGTAAGCGAGCAGTACTTC.

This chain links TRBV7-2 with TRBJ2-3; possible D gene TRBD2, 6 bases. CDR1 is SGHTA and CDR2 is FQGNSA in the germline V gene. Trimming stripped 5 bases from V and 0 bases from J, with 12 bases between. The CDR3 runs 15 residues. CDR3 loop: CASSPHSGSTDTQYF. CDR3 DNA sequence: TGTGCCAGCAGCCCTCATAGCGGAAGCACAGATACGCAGTATTTT.

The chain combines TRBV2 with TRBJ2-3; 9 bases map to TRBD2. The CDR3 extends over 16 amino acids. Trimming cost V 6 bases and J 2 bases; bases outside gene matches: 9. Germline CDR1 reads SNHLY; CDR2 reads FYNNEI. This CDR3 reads CASRDGTSINTDTQYF. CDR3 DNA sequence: TGTGCCAGCAGGGACGGGACTAGCATAAACACAGATACGCAGTATTTT.

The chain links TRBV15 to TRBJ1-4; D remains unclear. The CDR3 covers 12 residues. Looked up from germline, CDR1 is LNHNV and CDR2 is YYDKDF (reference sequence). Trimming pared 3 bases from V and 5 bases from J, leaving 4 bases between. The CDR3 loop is CATSRGNEKLFF. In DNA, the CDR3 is TGTGCCACCAGCAGGGGGAATGAAAAACTGTTTTTT.

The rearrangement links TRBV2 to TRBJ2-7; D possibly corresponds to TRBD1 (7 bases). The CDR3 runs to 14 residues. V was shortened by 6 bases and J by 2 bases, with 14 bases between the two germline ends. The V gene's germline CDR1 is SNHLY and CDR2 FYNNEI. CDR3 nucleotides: TGTGCCAGCAGACTCAGGGGGGCAACCTACGAGCAGTACTTC. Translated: CASRLRGATYEQYF.

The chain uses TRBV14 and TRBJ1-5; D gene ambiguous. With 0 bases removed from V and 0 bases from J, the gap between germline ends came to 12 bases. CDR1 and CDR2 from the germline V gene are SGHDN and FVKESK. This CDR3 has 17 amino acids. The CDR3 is CASSQDLRRYSNQPQHF. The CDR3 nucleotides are TGTGCCAGCAGCCAAGACCTCCGGAGGTATAGCAATCAGCCCCAGCATTTT.

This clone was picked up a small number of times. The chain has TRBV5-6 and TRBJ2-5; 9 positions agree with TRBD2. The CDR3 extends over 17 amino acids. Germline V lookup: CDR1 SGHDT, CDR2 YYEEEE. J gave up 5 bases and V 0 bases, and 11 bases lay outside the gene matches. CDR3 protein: CASSLVGLAGYEETQYF. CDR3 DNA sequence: TGTGCCAGCAGCTTGGTAGGGCTAGCGGGGTACGAGGAGACCCAGTACTTC.

CDR3 bases: TGTGCCAGCACCTCGAAGCGGAGCTCCTACAATGAGCAGTTCTTC. It is translated as CASTSKRSSYNEQFF. This chain joins TRBV7-9 and TRBJ2-1, with D perhaps matching TRBD2 (5 bases). Germline V gene lookup returns CDR1 SEHNR and CDR2 FQNEAQ (reference sequence). Between the trimmed V and J ends, which lost 7 bases and 0 bases, there was a span of 13 bases. This CDR3 is built from 15 residues. Using reference TRBV7-9 and TRBJ2-1 for the parts outside the CDR3, the full variable domain is DTGVSQNPRHKITKRGQNVTFRCDPISEHNRLYWYRQTLGQGPEFLTYFQNEAQLEKSRLLSDRFSAERPKGSFSTLEIQRTEQGDSAMYLCASTSKRSSYNEQFFGPGTRLTVL.

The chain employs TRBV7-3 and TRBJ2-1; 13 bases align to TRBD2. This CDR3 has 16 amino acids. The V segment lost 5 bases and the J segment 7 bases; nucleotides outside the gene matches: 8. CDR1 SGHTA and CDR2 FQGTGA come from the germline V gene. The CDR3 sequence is CASSPTSGGASNEQFF. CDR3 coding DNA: TGTGCCAGCAGCCCAACTAGCGGGGGGGCCTCTAATGAGCAGTTCTTC.

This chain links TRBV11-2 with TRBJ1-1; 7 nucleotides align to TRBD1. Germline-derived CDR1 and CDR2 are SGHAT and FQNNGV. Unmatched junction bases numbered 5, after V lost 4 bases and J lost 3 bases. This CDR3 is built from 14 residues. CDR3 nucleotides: TGTGCCAGCAGCTACAGGGGTTTCGACACTGAAGCTTTCTTT. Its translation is CASSYRGFDTEAFF.

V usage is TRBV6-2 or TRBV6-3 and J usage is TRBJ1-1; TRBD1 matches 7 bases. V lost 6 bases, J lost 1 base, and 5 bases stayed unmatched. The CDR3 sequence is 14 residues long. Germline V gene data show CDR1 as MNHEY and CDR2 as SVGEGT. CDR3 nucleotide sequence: TGTGCCAGCAGCAAGGGACAGCGGAACACTGAAGCTTTCTTT. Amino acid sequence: CASSKGQRNTEAFF.

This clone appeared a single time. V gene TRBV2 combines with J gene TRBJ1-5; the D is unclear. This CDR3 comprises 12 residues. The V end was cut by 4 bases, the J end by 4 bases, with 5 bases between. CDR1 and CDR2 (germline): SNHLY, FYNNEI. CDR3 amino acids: CASSGTNQPQHF. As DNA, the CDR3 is TGTGCCAGCAGTGGAACTAATCAGCCCCAGCATTTT.

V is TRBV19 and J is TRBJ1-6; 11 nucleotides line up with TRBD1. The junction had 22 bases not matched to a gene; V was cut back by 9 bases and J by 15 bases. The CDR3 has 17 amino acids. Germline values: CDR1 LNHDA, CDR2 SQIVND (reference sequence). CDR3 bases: TGTGCCAGGACCCAAACGGGACAGGGGGTACCGGGGACAGTCCTCCACTTT. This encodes CARTQTGQGVPGTVLHF.

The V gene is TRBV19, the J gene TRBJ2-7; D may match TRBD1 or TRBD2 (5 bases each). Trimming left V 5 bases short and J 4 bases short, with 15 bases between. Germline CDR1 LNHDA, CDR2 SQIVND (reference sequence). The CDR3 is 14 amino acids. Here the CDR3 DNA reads TGTGCCAGTAGTCTAGCAGGGAGTATATACGAGCAGTACTTC. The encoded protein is CASSLAGSIYEQYF. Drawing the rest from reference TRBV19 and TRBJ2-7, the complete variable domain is DGGITQSPKYLFRKEGQNVTLSCEQNLNHDAMYWYRQDPGQGLRLIYYSQIVNDFQKGDIAEGYSVSREKKESFPLTVTSAQKNPTAFYLCASSLAGSIYEQYFGPGTRLTVT.

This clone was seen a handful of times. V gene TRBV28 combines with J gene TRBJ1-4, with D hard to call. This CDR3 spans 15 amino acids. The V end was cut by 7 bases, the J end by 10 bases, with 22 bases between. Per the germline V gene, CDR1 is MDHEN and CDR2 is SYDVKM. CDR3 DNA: TGTGCCAGCAATCTAGGATCCGAGGGAGAGGGAAAACTGTTTTTT. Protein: CASNLGSEGEGKLFF.